This record looks at one T cell receptor (beta chain) sequence and its context. What it recognizes is unknown. The sample belongs to a study of PD-1 blockade in classical Hodgkin lymphoma. Looking at the study overall: Nivolumab dosed at 3 mg/kg went to patients intravenously every 2 weeks.

The CDR3 has 13 residues. Trimming removed 5 bases from V and 4 bases from J; junction bases left unmatched: 7. CDR1 is SQVTM and CDR2 is ANQGSEA in the germline V gene. Relapse after autologous stem cell transplantation occurred in every patient, and brentuximab vedotin exposure varied. The data were produced by immunoSEQ multiplex PCR, yet TCRdb's version contains in-frame clones alone and is incomplete. The data hold roughly 15,000 clones, with roughly 88% observed a single time. Study findings and constraints: TCR diversity rose significantly by C4D1 in CD4+ but not CD8+ cells. Reported findings placed baseline TCR diversity lower in newly diagnosed patients (compared with healthy donors). Differences between repertoires have undefined causes, possibly disease activity or prior therapy.

This TCR came from a human donor with classical Hodgkin lymphoma. The chain recombines TRBV29-1 with TRBJ1-1; TRBD1 matches at 7 bases. Sample: peripheral blood mononuclear cells (PBMCs), taken before the second cycle of nivolumab. The CDR3 reads CSVSRQGSTEAFF. DNA for the CDR3: TGCAGCGTTTCCCGACAGGGATCCACTGAAGCTTTCTTT.